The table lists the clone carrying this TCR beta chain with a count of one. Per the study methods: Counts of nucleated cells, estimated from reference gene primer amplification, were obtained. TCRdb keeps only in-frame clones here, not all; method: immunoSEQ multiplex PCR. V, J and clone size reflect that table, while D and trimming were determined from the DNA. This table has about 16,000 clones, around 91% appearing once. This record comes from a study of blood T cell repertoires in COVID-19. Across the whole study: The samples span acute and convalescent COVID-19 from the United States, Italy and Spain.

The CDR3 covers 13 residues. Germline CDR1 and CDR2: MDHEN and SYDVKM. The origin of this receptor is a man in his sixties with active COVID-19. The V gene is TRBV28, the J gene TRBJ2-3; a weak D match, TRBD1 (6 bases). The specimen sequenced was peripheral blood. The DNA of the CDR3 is TGTGCATACAGGGTGTACGGCACAGATACGCAGTATTTT. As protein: CAYRVYGTDTQYF.